Following are 18 T cell receptor beta chains from one sample sequenced in a study of cytomegalovirus exposure and HLA in healthy donors. A multiplex PCR was run with 60 Vbeta primers and 13 Jbeta primers. Assay used: immunoSEQ multiplex PCR; TCRdb lists only in-frame clones, some missing. The data contain approximately 95,000 clones, about 81% of them seen just once; the ten biggest clones take up 4.1%. Sequenced sample: PBMCs. The receptors come from a woman aged 40 to 49 in good health and CMV-seropositive.

The chain carries TRBV28 and TRBJ2-7, with D possibly TRBD1 on 5 matching bases. Germline CDR1 is MDHEN and CDR2 is SYDVKM. The CDR3 sequence is 13 residues long. Trimming stripped 4 bases from V and 0 bases from J, with 7 bases between. The CDR3 nucleotides read TGTGCCAGCAGTTCCGGACACTCCTACGAGCAGTACTTC. Its translation is CASSSGHSYEQYF.

This chain links TRBV19 with TRBJ2-3; 11 bases map to TRBD2. Germline loops: CDR1 LNHDA, CDR2 SQIVND (reference sequence). Losses at the gene ends were 7 bases for V and 3 bases for J; bases not matched to a gene: 6. The CDR3 runs 15 residues. The DNA of the CDR3 is TGTGCCAGTATTTATGGGACTAGCGGTACAGATACGCAGTATTTT. Encoded protein: CASIYGTSGTDTQYF.

V gene TRBV6-1 combines with J gene TRBJ1-2, with a weak D call TRBD1 (6 bases). Germline assignment: CDR1 MNHNS and CDR2 SASEGT. The CDR3 totals 16 residues. V was cut by 2 bases and J by 2 bases, with 15 bases left in between. CDR3 sequence reads: CASSEPVRGANYGYTF. For the CDR3, the DNA is TGTGCCAGCAGTGAACCCGTCAGGGGAGCAAACTATGGCTACACCTTC.

CDR3 sequence (DNA): TGCGCCAGCAGCTTGGACCCCACGGGACAGGGATCAGGGAGAGCTTTCTTT. It translates to CASSLDPTGQGSGRAFF. V gene TRBV5-1 combines with J gene TRBJ1-1; 9 bases agree with TRBD1. The CDR3 sequence is 17 residues long. Germline loops: CDR1 SGHRS, CDR2 YFSETQ. J was trimmed by 10 bases and V by 0 bases; bases with no gene match: 16.

J is TRBJ2-3 and V is TRBV2, with a tentative D call TRBD1 (5 bases). Per the germline V gene, CDR1 is SNHLY and CDR2 is FYNNEI. The CDR3 runs 15 residues. V was clipped by 1 base and J by 7 bases, with 15 bases between them. CDR3: CASSEGGVPTHTQYF. The CDR3 DNA reads TGTGCCAGCAGTGAAGGGGGCGTCCCCACGCATACGCAGTATTTT.

This rearrangement joins TRBV18 to TRBJ1-4; 11 bases are shared with TRBD1. The junction had 4 bases not matched to a gene; V was cut back by 2 bases and J by 8 bases. This CDR3 spans 15 amino acids. CDR1 and CDR2 from the germline V gene are KGHSH and LQKENI. CDR3: CASSPGQGAEEKLFF. As DNA, the CDR3 is TGTGCCAGCTCACCAGGACAGGGGGCGGAGGAAAAACTGTTTTTT.

J is TRBJ2-7 and V is TRBV6-1; 7 nucleotides match TRBD2. In germline, CDR1 is MNHNS, CDR2 SASEGT. This CDR3 has 15 amino acids. J was trimmed by 5 bases and V by 7 bases; bases with no gene match: 14. CDR3: CASTPSDGGSHEQYF. In DNA form, the CDR3 reads TGTGCCAGCACCCCCTCAGACGGCGGGAGCCACGAGCAGTACTTC.

In regard to this clone: The same CDR3 also results from other DNA sequences found in this sample. V and J are TRBV6-5 and TRBJ2-7, with 7 nucleotides matching TRBD2. Trimming cost V 2 bases and J 0 bases; bases outside gene matches: 1. The CDR3 runs 14 residues. Germline values: CDR1 MNHEY, CDR2 SVGAGI. The CDR3 sequence is CASSYSGDSYEQYF. The CDR3 DNA reads as TGTGCCAGCAGTTACAGCGGGGACTCCTACGAGCAGTACTTC.

This clone was seen just once. The chain combines TRBV2 with TRBJ1-4; no clear D gene. CDR3 length: 13 amino acids. Deletions cut 4 bases from V and 7 bases from J, with 10 bases between. CDR1 and CDR2 (germline): SNHLY, FYNNEI. CDR3 coding DNA: TGTGCCAGCAGTGGCAGGCCTTTTGAAAAACTGTTTTTT. Amino acid sequence: CASSGRPFEKLFF. Based on the CDR3 plus reference TRBV2 and TRBJ1-4, the full variable domain is EPEVTQTPSHQVTQMGQEVILRCVPISNHLYFYWYRQILGQKVEFLVSFYNNEISEKSEIFDDQFSVERPDGSNFTLKIRSTKLEDSAMYFCASSGRPFEKLFFGSGTQLSVL.

The J gene is TRBJ2-7, the V gene TRBV7-8; 11 positions agree with TRBD2. V was clipped by 3 bases and J by 4 bases; unmatched bases: 5. CDR1 SGHVS and CDR2 FQNEAQ come from the germline V gene. This CDR3 region has 15 residues. The CDR3 reads CASSFSGTSGYEQYF. Written as DNA, the CDR3 is TGTGCCAGCAGCTTTTCCGGGACTAGCGGTTACGAGCAGTACTTC.

This clone has a count of ten or more. The rearrangement joins TRBV6-1 to TRBJ2-1, with 8 bases that match TRBD1. The CDR3 is made up of 13 amino acids. V lost 6 bases, J lost 12 bases, and 10 bases stayed unmatched. Germline CDR1 MNHNS, CDR2 SASEGT. The DNA of the CDR3 is TGTGCCAGCAGCGTACAGGGGGGACCCCTGCAGTTCTTC. Protein sequence: CASSVQGGPLQFF.

The chain carries TRBV10-2 and TRBJ2-3, with 8 nucleotides matching TRBD2. V was clipped by 8 bases and J by 2 bases; unmatched bases: 6. The length of the CDR3 is 14 residues. Germline V gene data show CDR1 as WSHSY and CDR2 as SAAADI. CDR3 loop: CASVSGRATDTQYF. The CDR3 DNA reads as TGCGCCAGCGTCAGCGGGAGAGCCACAGATACGCAGTATTTT.

This clone was counted between two and nine times. The rearrangement links TRBV6-5 to TRBJ1-1; no clear D. This CDR3 spans 12 amino acids. Per the germline V gene, CDR1 is MNHEY and CDR2 is SVGAGI. V shed 0 bases and J shed 12 bases, with 11 bases lying between them. CDR3: CASSYSNFEPFF. DNA of the CDR3: TGTGCCAGCAGTTACTCGAATTTTGAGCCTTTCTTT.

V and J are TRBV27 and TRBJ2-7; D remains unclear. V shed 2 bases and J shed 3 bases, with 8 bases lying between them. Germline CDR1 is MNHEY and CDR2 is SMNVEV (reference sequence). The CDR3 has 13 amino acids. The CDR3 sequence is CASSLRGYYEQYF. DNA of the CDR3: TGTGCCAGCAGTTTACGCGGATACTACGAGCAGTACTTC.

This clone showed up just once. This rearrangement joins TRBV7-2 to TRBJ2-7, with TRBD2 matching 10 bases. Germline CDR1 is SGHTA and CDR2 is FQGNSA. The CDR3 is 18 amino acids. Trimming took 1 base from V and 5 from J; bases not matched to a gene: 14. The CDR3 region is CASSLDPPSGSWGNEQYF. CDR3 bases: TGTGCCAGCAGCTTAGACCCCCCTAGCGGGAGTTGGGGTAACGAGCAGTACTTC.

The V and J genes are TRBV5-5 and TRBJ1-2, with 8 bases lining up with TRBD1. Germline CDR1 is SGHKS and CDR2 is YYEKEE (reference sequence). The length of the CDR3 is 14 residues. J lost 3 bases, V lost 4 bases, and 5 bases had no gene match. This CDR3 is CASSILRGHYGYTF. CDR3 nucleotide sequence: TGTGCCAGCAGCATACTCAGGGGGCACTATGGCTACACCTTC.

This chain connects TRBV6-6 to TRBJ1-5; no reliable D call. From germline, CDR1 is MNHNY and CDR2 SVGAGI (reference sequence). V lost 7 bases and J 2 bases, leaving 15 bases between the germline ends. CDR3 length: 15 amino acids. The CDR3 sequence: CASTGPQRGNQPQHF. The CDR3 DNA reads as TGTGCCAGCACGGGTCCCCAACGGGGCAATCAGCCCCAGCATTTT.

This clone was seen only a few times. The CDR3 nucleotides are TGTGCCAGCAGTTTCATCGGATCCTGGGACAGGGGGCGGACTGAAGCTTTCTTT. This translates into CASSFIGSWDRGRTEAFF. The V gene is TRBV28, the J gene TRBJ1-1, with TRBD1 identical over 12 bases. CDR3 length: 18 residues. The ends lost 3 bases at V and 5 bases at J; junction bases unmatched: 13. Germline V CDR1 and CDR2: MDHEN, SYDVKM. The whole variable domain, remainder taken from reference TRBV28 and TRBJ1-1, is DVKVTQSSRYLVKRTGEKVFLECVQDMDHENMFWYRQDPGLGLRLIYFSYDVKMKEKGDIPEGYSVSREKKERFSLILESASTNQTSMYLCASSFIGSWDRGRTEAFFGQGTRLTVV.